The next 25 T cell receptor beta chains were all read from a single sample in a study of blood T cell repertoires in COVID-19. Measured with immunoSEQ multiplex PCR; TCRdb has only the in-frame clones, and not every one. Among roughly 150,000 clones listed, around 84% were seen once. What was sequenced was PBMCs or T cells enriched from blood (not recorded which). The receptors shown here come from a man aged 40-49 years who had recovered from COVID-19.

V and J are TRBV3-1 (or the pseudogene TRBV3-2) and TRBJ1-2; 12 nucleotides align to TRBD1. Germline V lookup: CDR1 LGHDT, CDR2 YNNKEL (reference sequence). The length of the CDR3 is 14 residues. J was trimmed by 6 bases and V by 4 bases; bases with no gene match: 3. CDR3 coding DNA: TGTGCCAGCAGCCCGGGGGACAGGGGGCATGGCTACACCTTC. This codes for CASSPGDRGHGYTF.

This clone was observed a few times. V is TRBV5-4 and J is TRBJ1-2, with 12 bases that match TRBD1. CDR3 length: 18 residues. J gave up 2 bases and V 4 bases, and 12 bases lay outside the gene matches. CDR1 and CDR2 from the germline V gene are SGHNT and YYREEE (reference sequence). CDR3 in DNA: TGTGCCAGCAGCGACTCACTACGGGACAGGGGGCGCAACTATGGCTACACCTTC. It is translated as CASSDSLRDRGRNYGYTF. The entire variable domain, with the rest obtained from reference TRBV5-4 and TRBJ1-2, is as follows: ETGVTQSPTHLIKTRGQQVTLRCSSQSGHNTVSWYQQALGQGPQFIFQYYREEENGRGNFPPRFSGLQFPNYSSELNVNALELDDSALYLCASSDSLRDRGRNYGYTFGSGTRLTVV.

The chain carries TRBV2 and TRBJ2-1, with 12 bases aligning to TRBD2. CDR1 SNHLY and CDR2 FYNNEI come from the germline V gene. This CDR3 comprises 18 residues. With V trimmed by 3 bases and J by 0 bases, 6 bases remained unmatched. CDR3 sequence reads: CASSDRTSGESSYNEQFF. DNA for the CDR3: TGTGCCAGCAGTGATCGGACTAGCGGGGAGAGCTCCTACAATGAGCAGTTCTTC.

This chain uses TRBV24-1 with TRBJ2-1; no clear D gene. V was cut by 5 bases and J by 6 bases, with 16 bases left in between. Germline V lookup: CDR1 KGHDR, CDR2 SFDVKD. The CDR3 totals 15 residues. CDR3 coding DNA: TGTGCCACCAGTGGGGCCCGCGCCTCAGGCAATGAGCAGTTCTTC. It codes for CATSGARASGNEQFF.

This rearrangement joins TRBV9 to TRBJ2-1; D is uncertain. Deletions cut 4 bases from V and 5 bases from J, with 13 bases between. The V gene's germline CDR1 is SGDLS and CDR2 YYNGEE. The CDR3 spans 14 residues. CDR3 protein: CASSPPPQNNEQFF. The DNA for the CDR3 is TGTGCCAGCAGCCCACCCCCACAGAACAATGAGCAGTTCTTC.

The CDR3 sequence is CASSPVPRSNQPQHF. DNA of the CDR3: TGTGCCAGCTCACCGGTTCCTAGGAGCAATCAGCCCCAGCATTTT. This sequence joins TRBV18 and TRBJ1-5; no firm D call. The CDR3 has 15 residues. Germline V lookup: CDR1 KGHSH, CDR2 LQKENI. The V gene lost 3 bases and the J gene lost 1 base, with 10 bases spanning the gap.

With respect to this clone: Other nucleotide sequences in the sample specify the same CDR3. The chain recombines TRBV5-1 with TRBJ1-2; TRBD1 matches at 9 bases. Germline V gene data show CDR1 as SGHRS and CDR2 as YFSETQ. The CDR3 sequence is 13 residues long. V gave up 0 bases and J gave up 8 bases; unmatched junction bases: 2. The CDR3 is CASSLGTGVGYTF. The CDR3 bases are TGCGCCAGCAGCTTGGGGACAGGGGTGGGCTACACCTTC.

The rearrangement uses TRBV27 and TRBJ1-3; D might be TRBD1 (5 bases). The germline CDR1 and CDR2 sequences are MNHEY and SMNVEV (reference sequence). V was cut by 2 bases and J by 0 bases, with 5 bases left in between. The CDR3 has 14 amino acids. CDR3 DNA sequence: TGTGCCAGCAGTTTACAGGGCTCTGGAAACACCATATATTTT. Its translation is CASSLQGSGNTIYF.

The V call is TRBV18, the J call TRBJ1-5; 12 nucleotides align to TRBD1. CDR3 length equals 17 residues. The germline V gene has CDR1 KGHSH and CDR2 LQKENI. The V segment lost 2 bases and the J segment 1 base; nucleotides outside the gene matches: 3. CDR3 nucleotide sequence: TGTGCCAGCTCACCAGGGACAGGGGGCTGGAGCAATCAGCCCCAGCATTTT. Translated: CASSPGTGGWSNQPQHF.

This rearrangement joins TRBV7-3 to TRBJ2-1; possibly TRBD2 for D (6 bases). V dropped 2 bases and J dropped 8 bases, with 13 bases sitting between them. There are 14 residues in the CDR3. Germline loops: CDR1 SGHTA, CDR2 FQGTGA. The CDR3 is CASSLWGGAHEQFF. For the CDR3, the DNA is TGTGCCAGCAGCTTATGGGGCGGGGCACATGAGCAGTTCTTC.

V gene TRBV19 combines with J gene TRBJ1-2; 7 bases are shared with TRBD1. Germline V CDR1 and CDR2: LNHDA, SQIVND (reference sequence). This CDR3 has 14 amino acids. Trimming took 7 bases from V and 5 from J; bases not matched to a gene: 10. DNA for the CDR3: TGTGCCAGTACCGCTATCCGGGACAGTTATGGCTACACCTTC. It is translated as CASTAIRDSYGYTF.

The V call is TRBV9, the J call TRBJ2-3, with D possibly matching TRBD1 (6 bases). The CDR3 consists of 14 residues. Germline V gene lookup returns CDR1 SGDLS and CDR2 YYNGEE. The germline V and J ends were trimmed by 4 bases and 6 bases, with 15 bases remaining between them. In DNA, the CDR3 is TGTGCCAGCAGCTCCCCGCAGGGGTTGGATACGCAGTATTTT. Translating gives CASSSPQGLDTQYF.

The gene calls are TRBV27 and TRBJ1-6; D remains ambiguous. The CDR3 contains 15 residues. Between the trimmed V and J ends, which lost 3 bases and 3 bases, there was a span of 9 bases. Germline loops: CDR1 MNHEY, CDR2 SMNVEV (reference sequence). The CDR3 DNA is TGTGCCAGCAGTTTCACGGGTCTCTATAATTCACCCCTCCACTTT. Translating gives CASSFTGLYNSPLHF.

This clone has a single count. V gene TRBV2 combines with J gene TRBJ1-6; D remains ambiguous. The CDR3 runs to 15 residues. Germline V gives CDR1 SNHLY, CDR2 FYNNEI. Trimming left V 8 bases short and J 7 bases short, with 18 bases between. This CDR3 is CASSREPGGNSPLHF. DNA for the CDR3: TGTGCCAGCTCCCGGGAACCGGGAGGGAATTCACCCCTCCACTTT. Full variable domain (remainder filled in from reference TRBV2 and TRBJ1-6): EPEVTQTPSHQVTQMGQEVILRCVPISNHLYFYWYRQILGQKVEFLVSFYNNEISEKSEIFDDQFSVERPDGSNFTLKIRSTKLEDSAMYFCASSREPGGNSPLHFGNGTRLTVT.

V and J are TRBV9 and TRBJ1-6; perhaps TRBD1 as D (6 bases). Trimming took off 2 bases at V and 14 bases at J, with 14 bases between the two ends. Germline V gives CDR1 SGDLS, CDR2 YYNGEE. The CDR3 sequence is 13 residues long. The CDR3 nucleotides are TGTGCCAGCAGCGTGTTTCAGGGGCAAACCCTCCACTTT. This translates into CASSVFQGQTLHF. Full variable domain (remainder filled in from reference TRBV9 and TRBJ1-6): DSGVTQTPKHLITATGQRVTLRCSPRSGDLSVYWYQQSLDQGLQFLIQYYNGEERAKGNILERFSAQQFPDLHSELNLSSLELGDSALYFCASSVFQGQTLHFGNGTRLTVT.

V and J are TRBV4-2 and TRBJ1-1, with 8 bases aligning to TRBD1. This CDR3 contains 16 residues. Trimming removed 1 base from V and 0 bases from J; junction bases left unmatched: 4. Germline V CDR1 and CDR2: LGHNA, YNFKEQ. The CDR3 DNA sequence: TGTGCCAGCAGCCAAGCCCGACAGGGGTTGAACACTGAAGCTTTCTTT. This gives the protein CASSQARQGLNTEAFF.

The CDR3 coding sequence is TGTGCCAGCAGCGTAAGGGGAACAGATACGCAGTATTTT. It yields the protein CASSVRGTDTQYF. The chain combines TRBV9 with TRBJ2-3; perhaps TRBD1 as D (5 bases). Germline loops: CDR1 SGDLS, CDR2 YYNGEE. This CDR3 region has 13 residues. V dropped 1 base and J dropped 3 bases, with 6 bases sitting between them.

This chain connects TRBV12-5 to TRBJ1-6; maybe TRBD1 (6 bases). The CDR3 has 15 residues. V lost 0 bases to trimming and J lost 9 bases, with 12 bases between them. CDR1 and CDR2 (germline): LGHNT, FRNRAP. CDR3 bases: TGTGCTAGTGGTTTGGTCGACAGGACTGGTTCACCCCTCCACTTT. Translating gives CASGLVDRTGSPLHF.

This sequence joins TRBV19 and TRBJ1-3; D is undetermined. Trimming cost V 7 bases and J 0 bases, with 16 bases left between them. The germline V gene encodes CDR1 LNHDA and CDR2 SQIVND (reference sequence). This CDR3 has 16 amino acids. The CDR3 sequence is CASNGDPGGSGNTIYF. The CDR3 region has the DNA TGTGCCAGTAACGGGGATCCGGGCGGCTCTGGAAACACCATATATTTT.

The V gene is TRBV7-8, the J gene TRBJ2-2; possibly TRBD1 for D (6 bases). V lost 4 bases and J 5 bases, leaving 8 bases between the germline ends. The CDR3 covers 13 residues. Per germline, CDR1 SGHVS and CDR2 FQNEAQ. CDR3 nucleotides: TGTGCCAGCAGCTCAGACAGGACCGGGGAGCTGTTTTTT. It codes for CASSSDRTGELFF.

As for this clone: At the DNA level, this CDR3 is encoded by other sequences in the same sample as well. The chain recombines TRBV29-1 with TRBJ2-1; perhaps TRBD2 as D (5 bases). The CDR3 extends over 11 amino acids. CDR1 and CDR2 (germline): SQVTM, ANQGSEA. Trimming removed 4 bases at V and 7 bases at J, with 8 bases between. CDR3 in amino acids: CSVGRGNEQFF. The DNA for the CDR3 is TGCAGCGTTGGGCGAGGGAATGAGCAGTTCTTC.

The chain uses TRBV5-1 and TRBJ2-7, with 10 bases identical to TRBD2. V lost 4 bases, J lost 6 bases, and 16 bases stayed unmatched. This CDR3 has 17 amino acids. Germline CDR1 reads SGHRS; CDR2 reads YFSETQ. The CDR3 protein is CASSPIPAGGPSVEQYV. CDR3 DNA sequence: TGCGCCAGCAGCCCCATTCCAGCGGGGGGGCCATCCGTCGAGCAGTACGTC.

The CDR3 spells CASSSSGTAFNQPQHF. As DNA, the CDR3 is TGTGCCAGCAGCTCGTCCGGGACAGCCTTTAATCAGCCCCAGCATTTT. This sequence joins TRBV5-6 and TRBJ1-5; 7 bases fit TRBD1. Germline CDR1 reads SGHDT; CDR2 reads YYEEEE. CDR3 length: 16 amino acids. Trimming removed 3 bases from V and 4 bases from J; junction bases left unmatched: 10.

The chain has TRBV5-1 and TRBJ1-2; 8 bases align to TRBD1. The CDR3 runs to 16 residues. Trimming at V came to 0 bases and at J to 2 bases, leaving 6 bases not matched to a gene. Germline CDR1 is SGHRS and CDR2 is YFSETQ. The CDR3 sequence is CASSLAPGQGNYGYTF. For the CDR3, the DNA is TGCGCCAGCAGCTTGGCCCCCGGACAGGGAAACTATGGCTACACCTTC.

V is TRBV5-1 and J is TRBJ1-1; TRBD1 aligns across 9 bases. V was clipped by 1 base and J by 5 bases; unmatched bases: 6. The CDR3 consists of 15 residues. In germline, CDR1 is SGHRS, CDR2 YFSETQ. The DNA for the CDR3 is TGCGCCAGCAGCTTGCCTGGGACAGGGACTACTGAAGCTTTCTTT. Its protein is CASSLPGTGTTEAFF. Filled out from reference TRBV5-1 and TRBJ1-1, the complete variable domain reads KAGVTQTPRYLIKTRGQQVTLSCSPISGHRSVSWYQQTPGQGLQFLFEYFSETQRNKGNFPGRFSGRQFSNSRSEMNVSTLELGDSALYLCASSLPGTGTTEAFFGQGTRLTVV.